Presented here are 16 T cell receptor beta chains from one specimen sequenced in a study of radiation and T cells in renal cell carcinoma. The protocol was immunoSEQ multiplex PCR, while the TCRdb copy is restricted to in-frame clones and leaves out a portion. The sample shows 100,000 to 150,000 clones, 82% of them seen only once. Indicated time point: baseline pretreatment blood. Documented treatment: 15 Gy SBRT to primary tumor, nephrectomy 4 weeks later. This specimen consisted of blood, obtained from a patient whose treatment included radiotherapy and nephrectomy. These receptors all come from a woman aged 55-70 years with renal cell carcinoma.

The chain carries TRBV4-2 and TRBJ2-1, with 10 positions matching TRBD2. CDR1 LGHNA and CDR2 YNFKEQ come from the germline V gene. V trimming: 3 bases; J trimming: 6 bases; junction bases outside the gene matches: 8. The CDR3 runs to 16 residues. The CDR3 DNA follows: TGTGCCAGCAGCCACACTGGACTAGCGGACCTCAATGAGCAGTTCTTC. This sequence encodes CASSHTGLADLNEQFF.

This chain links TRBV5-4 with TRBJ2-3; either TRBD1 or TRBD2 may fit D (7 bases each). The CDR3 has 16 amino acids. V was cut by 5 bases and J by 1 base, with 17 bases left in between. Germline loops: CDR1 SGHNT, CDR2 YYREEE (reference sequence). This CDR3 reads CASRPSQGRGTDTQYF. Written as DNA, the CDR3 is TGTGCCAGCAGGCCCTCACAGGGGAGGGGCACAGATACGCAGTATTTT. The full variable domain, rest sourced from reference TRBV5-4 and TRBJ2-3, is ETGVTQSPTHLIKTRGQQVTLRCSSQSGHNTVSWYQQALGQGPQFIFQYYREEENGRGNFPPRFSGLQFPNYSSELNVNALELDDSALYLCASRPSQGRGTDTQYFGPGTRLTVL.

In this sample, this clone turned up a few times. The rearrangement links TRBV13 to TRBJ1-1; 12 nucleotides match TRBD1. Unmatched junction bases numbered 8, after V lost 5 bases and J lost 10 bases. The length of the CDR3 is 14 residues. The germline V gene has CDR1 PRHDT and CDR2 FYEKMQ (reference sequence). CDR3 residues: CASSRWGTGGVAFF. In DNA form, the CDR3 reads TGTGCCAGCAGCCGATGGGGGACAGGGGGCGTAGCTTTCTTT.

The chain uses TRBV2 and TRBJ1-6; D not certain. The germline V and J ends were trimmed by 4 bases and 10 bases, with 14 bases remaining between them. This CDR3 has 14 amino acids. Germline V gene sequence: CDR1 SNHLY, CDR2 FYNNEI. CDR3 in DNA: TGTGCCAGCAGTGTGTTGGCGCCGAGATCACCCCTCCACTTT. Its translation is CASSVLAPRSPLHF. Supplemented by reference TRBV2 and TRBJ1-6, the full variable domain reads EPEVTQTPSHQVTQMGQEVILRCVPISNHLYFYWYRQILGQKVEFLVSFYNNEISEKSEIFDDQFSVERPDGSNFTLKIRSTKLEDSAMYFCASSVLAPRSPLHFGNGTRLTVT.

CDR3: CASSQAGNYEQYF. The CDR3 region has the DNA TGCGCCAGCAGCCAGGCAGGGAACTACGAGCAGTACTTC. This chain connects TRBV4-1 to TRBJ2-7; tentative D call: TRBD1 (5 bases). The length of the CDR3 is 13 residues. V was shortened by 3 bases and J by 3 bases, with 9 bases between the two germline ends. Germline V CDR1 and CDR2: MGHRA, YSYEKL.

The V call is TRBV6-5, the J call TRBJ1-1; D gene uncertain. The CDR3 spans 12 residues. The V end was cut by 8 bases, the J end by 5 bases, with 12 bases between. The germline gives CDR1 MNHEY, CDR2 SVGAGI. Here the CDR3 DNA reads TGTGCCAGCGGCCACAGAGAGACTGAAGCTTTCTTT. Its translation is CASGHRETEAFF.

The chain has TRBV7-9 and TRBJ1-1; D ambiguous. The V end lost 4 bases, the J end lost 10 bases, and 13 bases lay between the germline ends. The CDR3 spans 12 residues. Per the germline V gene, CDR1 is SEHNR and CDR2 is FQNEAQ (reference sequence). CDR3 nucleotide sequence: TGTGCCAGCAGCTACGGTCCGAGCGGAGCTTTCTTT. This translates into CASSYGPSGAFF.

The chain joins TRBV7-2 to TRBJ2-4; 11 positions agree with TRBD2. This CDR3 contains 17 residues. Germline V CDR1 and CDR2: SGHTA, FQGNSA. V gave up 2 bases and J gave up 2 bases; unmatched junction bases: 5. The CDR3 DNA reads as TGTGCCAGCAGCTTATCGTCTAGCGGGAGGACCAAAAACATTCAGTACTTC. Translated: CASSLSSSGRTKNIQYF. Filled out from reference TRBV7-2 and TRBJ2-4, the complete variable domain reads GAGVSQSPSNKVTEKGKDVELRCDPISGHTALYWYRQSLGQGLEFLIYFQGNSAPDKSGLPSDRFSAERTGGSVSTLTIQRTQQEDSAVYLCASSLSSSGRTKNIQYFGAGTRLSVL.

The CDR3 reads CASSVGQGPEAFF. CDR3 coding DNA: TGTGCCAGCAGCGTGGGACAGGGGCCTGAAGCTTTCTTT. The chain joins TRBV7-9 to TRBJ1-1; 10 bases line up with TRBD1. This CDR3 comprises 13 residues. Germline CDR1 and CDR2: SEHNR and FQNEAQ (reference sequence). Germline trimming cut 5 bases from V and 6 bases from J; bases unmatched to any gene: 3.

The chain links TRBV10-3 to TRBJ1-6; D gene unclear. The CDR3 contains 16 residues. Germline V gene data show CDR1 as ENHRY and CDR2 as SYGVKD. Trimming took off 4 bases at V and 7 bases at J, with 17 bases between the two ends. The chain's CDR3 is CAISAEATVTNSPLHF. The CDR3 region has the DNA TGTGCCATCAGTGCCGAGGCCACAGTTACGAATTCACCCCTCCACTTT.

The gene calls are TRBV11-2 and TRBJ2-5, with a weak D call TRBD1 (5 bases). Deletions cut 4 bases from V and 5 bases from J, with 11 bases between. Germline V gene lookup returns CDR1 SGHAT and CDR2 FQNNGV. The CDR3 has 13 amino acids. This chain's CDR3 is CASSSVGDETQYF. The CDR3 bases are TGTGCCAGCAGCTCAGTAGGGGATGAGACCCAGTACTTC.

The rearrangement joins TRBV5-8 to TRBJ2-1; TRBD2 agrees at 7 bases. The CDR3 loop spans 15 amino acids. Germline V gene sequence: CDR1 SGHTS, CDR2 YDEGEE. Trimming cost V 1 base and J 7 bases; bases outside gene matches: 8. CDR3 protein: CASSLSWQGGNEQFF. In DNA form, the CDR3 reads TGTGCCAGCAGCTTGTCCTGGCAGGGAGGGAATGAGCAGTTCTTC.

The chain employs TRBV7-2 and TRBJ2-5; TRBD2 matches at 13 bases. The CDR3 contains 16 residues. The germline CDR1 and CDR2 sequences are SGHTA and FQGNSA. V lost 1 base and J lost 5; bases outside the gene matches: 4. The CDR3 loop is CASSLGLAGGGETQYF. The CDR3 region has the DNA TGTGCCAGCAGCTTAGGACTAGCGGGAGGCGGGGAGACCCAGTACTTC.

This sequence joins TRBV7-9 and TRBJ1-1; 11 bases line up with TRBD1. V dropped 4 bases and J dropped 7; count of bases not matched to a gene: 20. This CDR3 is built from 19 residues. Germline CDR1 and CDR2: SEHNR and FQNEAQ (reference sequence). CDR3 in amino acids: CASSYMIGQGAQPKGEAFF. The CDR3 coding sequence is TGTGCCAGCAGCTACATGATTGGACAGGGGGCTCAACCCAAGGGTGAAGCTTTCTTT. Full variable domain (remainder filled in from reference TRBV7-9 and TRBJ1-1): DTGVSQNPRHKITKRGQNVTFRCDPISEHNRLYWYRQTLGQGPEFLTYFQNEAQLEKSRLLSDRFSAERPKGSFSTLEIQRTEQGDSAMYLCASSYMIGQGAQPKGEAFFGQGTRLTVV.

This rearrangement joins TRBV5-1 to TRBJ2-5; perhaps TRBD2 as D (6 bases). Trimming left V 2 bases short and J 2 bases short, with 19 bases between. Germline assignment: CDR1 SGHRS and CDR2 YFSETQ. This CDR3 spans 17 amino acids. CDR3 nucleotide sequence: TGCGCCAGCAGCTTAGGACCTGGGGGAGGAAATCAAGAGACCCAGTACTTC. This gives the protein CASSLGPGGGNQETQYF.

The chain is built from TRBV6-5 and TRBJ1-1; 10 nucleotides agree with TRBD1. The junction had 2 bases not matched to a gene; V was cut back by 6 bases and J by 4 bases. CDR1 and CDR2 from the germline V gene are MNHEY and SVGAGI. The CDR3 is 13 amino acids. CDR3 nucleotides: TGTGCCAGCAGAAGACAGGGGGCCACTGAAGCTTTCTTT. Its translation is CASRRQGATEAFF.